The clone carrying this TCR beta chain has a count of ten or more. Its cognate antigen is unknown. In germline, CDR1 is SGDLS, CDR2 YYNGEE. Trimming removed 0 bases at V and 5 bases at J, with 13 bases between. There are 15 residues in the CDR3. This sample is part of a study of CD8+CD57+ T cells in acquired aplastic anemia. Overall study: Sorted CD4+ and CD8+ cells yielded DNA averaging around 3.2 ug. Reads per healthy sample averaged roughly 9.9 million (CD4+) and some 11 million (CD8+).

For CDR3 and TCR beta VDJ profiling, genomic DNA was the template used. TCRdb recomputed calls from the reads with MiXCR, one row per CDR3 protein. The sample gives some 220,000 distinct CDR3 sequences, roughly 33% of which show up once; 0.9% to 1.2% is in the top ten. Study-wide findings and caveats: Researchers reported that CD8+ Simpson's diversity was not significantly different in patients versus controls. Patients and controls shared twenty-nine CD8+ CDR3 sequences, which appeared highly expressed in patients and within their immunodominant clones.

This clonotype was sampled from a human donor in good health, serving as a control. This chain links TRBV9 with TRBJ2-3; D remains unclear. The source material was sorted CD4+, CD8+, or CD8+CD57+ T cells (not recorded which) from PBMCs. The CDR3 sequence: CASSVGTSVVDTQYF. CDR3 sequence (DNA): TGTGCCAGCAGCGTAGGCACCTCCGTGGTAGATACGCAGTATTTT.